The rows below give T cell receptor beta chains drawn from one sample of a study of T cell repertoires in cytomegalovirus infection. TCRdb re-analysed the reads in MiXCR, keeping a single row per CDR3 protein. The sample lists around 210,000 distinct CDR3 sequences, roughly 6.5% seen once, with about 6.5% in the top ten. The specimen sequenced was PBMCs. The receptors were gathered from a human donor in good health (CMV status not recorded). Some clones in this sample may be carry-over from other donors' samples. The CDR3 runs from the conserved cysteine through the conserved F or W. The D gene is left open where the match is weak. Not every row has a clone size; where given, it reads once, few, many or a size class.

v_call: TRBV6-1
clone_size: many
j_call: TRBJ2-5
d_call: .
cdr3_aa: CASRTGPSGETQYF
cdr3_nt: TGTGCCAGCAGAACAGGACCTTCAGGAGAGACCCAGTACTTC

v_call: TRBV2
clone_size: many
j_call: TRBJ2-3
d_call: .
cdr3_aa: CASSVAENRSDTQYF
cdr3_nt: TGTGCCAGCAGTGTAGCGGAAAATAGGTCAGATACGCAGTATTTT

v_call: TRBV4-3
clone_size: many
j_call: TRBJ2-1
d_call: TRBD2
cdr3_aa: CASSQDTSGAPERFF
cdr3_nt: TGCGCCAGCAGCCAAGATACTAGCGGGGCGCCAGAGAGGTTCTTC

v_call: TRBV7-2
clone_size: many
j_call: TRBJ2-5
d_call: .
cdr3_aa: CASFRLLDGWKETQYF
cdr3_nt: TGTGCCAGCTTTCGCCTACTAGACGGCTGGAAAGAGACCCAGTACTTC

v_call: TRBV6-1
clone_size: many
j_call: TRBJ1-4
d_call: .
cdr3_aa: CASSENGGQLNEKLFF
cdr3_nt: TGTGCCAGCAGTGAAAACGGAGGGCAGTTGAATGAAAAACTGTTTTTT

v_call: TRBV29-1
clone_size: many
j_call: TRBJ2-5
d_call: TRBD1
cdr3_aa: CSVDKRGGGETQYF
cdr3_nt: TGCAGCGTTGATAAGAGAGGGGGCGGAGAGACCCAGTACTTC

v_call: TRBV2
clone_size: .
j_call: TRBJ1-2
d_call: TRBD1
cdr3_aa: CASSRLTGVDGYTF
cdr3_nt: TGTGCCAGCAGCCGACTGACAGGGGTTGATGGCTACACCTTC

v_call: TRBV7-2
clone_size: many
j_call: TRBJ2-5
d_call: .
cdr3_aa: CASTKTETQYF
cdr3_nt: TGTGCCAGCACCAAAACGGAGACCCAGTACTTC

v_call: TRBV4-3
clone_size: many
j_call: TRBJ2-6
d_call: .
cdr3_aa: CASSQDGTSGANVLTF
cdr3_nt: TGCGCCAGCAGCCAAGATGGGACCTCTGGGGCCAACGTCCTGACTTTC

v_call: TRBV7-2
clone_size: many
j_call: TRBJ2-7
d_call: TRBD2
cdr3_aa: CASTQGGGAGYEQYF
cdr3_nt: TGTGCCAGCACCCAAGGCGGGGGGGCCGGGTACGAGCAGTACTTC

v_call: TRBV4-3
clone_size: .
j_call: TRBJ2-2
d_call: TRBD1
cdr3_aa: CASSQEGGTGQGNTGELFF
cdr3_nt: TGCGCCAGCAGCCAAGAAGGGGGCACGGGACAGGGGAACACCGGGGAGCTGTTTTTT

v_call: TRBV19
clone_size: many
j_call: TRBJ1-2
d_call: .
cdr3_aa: CASSMGRLYGYTF
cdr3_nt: TGTGCCAGTAGTATGGGACGGCTCTATGGCTACACCTTC

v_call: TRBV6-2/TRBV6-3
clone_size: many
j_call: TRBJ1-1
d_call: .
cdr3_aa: CASSQRDVPLNTEAFF
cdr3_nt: TGTGCCAGCAGCCAGCGCGACGTCCCTTTGAACACTGAAGCTTTCTTT

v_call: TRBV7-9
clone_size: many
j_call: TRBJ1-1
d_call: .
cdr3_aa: CASSFRELEAFF
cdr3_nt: TGTGCCAGCAGCTTCCGCGAGCTTGAAGCTTTCTTT

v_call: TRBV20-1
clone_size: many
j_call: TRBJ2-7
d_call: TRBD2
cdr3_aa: CSASAPGLAFEQYF
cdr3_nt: TGCAGTGCTAGTGCTCCGGGACTAGCTTTTGAGCAGTACTTC

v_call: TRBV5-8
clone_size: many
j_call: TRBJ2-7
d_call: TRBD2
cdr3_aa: CASRDGGGEQYF
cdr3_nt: TGTGCCAGCAGGGACGGGGGGGGCGAGCAGTACTTC